Sequencing of this TCR beta chain was carried out in a study of T-cell reconstitution after alpha-beta-depleted transplantation in children (dated by TCRdb to about 2016). The study in broad terms: T-cell immune reconstitution after TCRalphabeta/CD19-depleted allogeneic hematopoietic cell transplantation in children was quantitatively tracked in the study by means of TCR repertoire profiling. What the work shows at the level of the full study, not this receptor alone: The apparently early recovery of alphabetaT-cell counts about two months after transplant reportedly depended on only several hundred rapidly expanded clones that came from non-depleted graft cells. The high TCRbeta diversity at day 60 in some patients was ascribed to recipient T cells and intrathymic progenitors that had survived conditioning. Over the following months the frequencies of hyperexpanded clones went down, and after one year T-cell counts and TCRbeta diversity were mostly credited to newly produced T cells.

The label giving this sample's treatment or condition can be read as: allogeneic hematopoietic cell transplantation with graft depleted of TCRalphabeta T cells and CD19 B cells. Transplant recipients were children who received TCRalphabeta/CD19-depleted allogeneic hematopoietic cell grafts. Library preparation was by PCR. For sequencing, an Illumina HiSeq 2500 was employed. TCR libraries were prepared with molecular barcoding, using unique molecular identifiers to normalize TCRbeta repertoire quantification. TCRdb trimmed the raw reads at Q25, called clones with MiXCR and kept productive beta chains. Each entry merges the rows of one CDR3 protein and shows their most common DNA and genes. The sample table lists around 800,000 distinct CDR3 sequences, about 16% of them with a count of one. Roughly 4.8% of the sample belongs to the ten largest clones. Note on this clonotype: The specificity of this receptor is unknown. Nothing much larger sits one base from this clone, and base qualities are not available.

CDR1 and CDR2, per the germline V gene, are MGHRA and YSYEKL. From the cysteine up to the phenylalanine, the CDR3 has a length of 15 residues. Only the CDR3 DNA is retained, 45 bases long and in frame from the first base. Trimming takes 1 base from V and 2 bases from J, and the germline ends sit 12 bases apart. The sequencing used PBMCs, mostly from graft donor cells, collected 360 days after TCRalphabeta/CD19-depleted stem cell transplant. Here the chain combines TRBV4-1 and TRBJ2-7; the D gene is unclear. The sequence derives from a male patient under 18 who had a stem cell transplant for acute lymphoblastic leukemia, so the T cells may come from the graft donor. The CDR3 protein is CASSQVGTLTYEQYF. The DNA sequence is TGCGCCAGCAGCCAAGTCGGAACACTTACCTACGAGCAGTACTTC.